This T cell receptor (beta chain) derives from a study of blood T cell repertoires in COVID-19. Study-level background: From the United States, Italy and Spain came samples of acute and convalescent COVID-19. In each case, the material was cDNA or gDNA derived from T cells, B-cell-depleted T cells, or PBMCs.

The CDR3 has 14 amino acids. V was pared by 5 bases and J by 1 base, with 11 bases between. Germline V gene lookup returns CDR1 LGHNA and CDR2 YNFKEQ. Only in-frame clones appear in the TCRdb table, and some are missing; sequencing was by immunoSEQ multiplex PCR. Altogether approximately 300,000 clones are present, roughly 90% being singletons, with the ten largest covering about 11%. Seattle cases were enrolled at active infection and followed longitudinally. Sequenced material: peripheral blood. The source is a woman in her twenties or thirties with COVID-19, enrolled during active disease. The chain recombines TRBV4-2 with TRBJ1-2; D gene uncertain. The CDR3 bases are TGTGCCAGCAGCGAGAGCCGAGTTAACTATGGCTACACCTTC. Translated, it gives CASSESRVNYGYTF.